These 21 T cell receptor beta chains were all obtained from the same sample, sequenced in a study of CD8 T cells in Susac syndrome. RNA, at about 0.45 to 1 ug, was reverse transcribed with random hexamers. TCRdb redid the calling of the immunoSEQ multiplex PCR reads with MiXCR, one entry per CDR3 protein. The sample includes roughly 80,000 distinct CDR3 sequences, approximately 93% seen only once; the top ten take about 0.5%. The sequencing sample was made of CD8+ T cells from PBMCs. These receptors all stem from a human donor with Susac syndrome.

The rearrangement links TRBV5-1 to TRBJ2-7, with D unresolved. V dropped 4 bases and J dropped 5 bases, with 22 bases sitting between them. The CDR3 totals 16 residues. Germline V gene sequence: CDR1 SGHRS, CDR2 YFSETQ. The CDR3 here is CASSPLVSLVPDEQYF. CDR3 in DNA: TGCGCCAGCAGCCCGTTAGTTTCCCTGGTCCCGGACGAGCAGTACTTC.

The rearrangement uses TRBV6-1 and TRBJ2-2; perhaps D is TRBD1 or TRBD2 (5 bases each). The V end was cut by 6 bases, the J end by 4 bases, with 6 bases between. Germline lookup yields CDR1 MNHNS and CDR2 SASEGT. This CDR3 spans 12 amino acids. CDR3 in amino acids: CASRGPTGELFF. The CDR3 bases are TGTGCCAGCAGGGGACCCACCGGGGAGCTGTTTTTT.

This clonotype was counted only a few times. This chain connects TRBV27 to TRBJ1-1; unclear D gene. The CDR3 extends over 14 amino acids. CDR1 and CDR2 (germline): MNHEY, SMNVEV (reference sequence). V was pared by 5 bases and J by 1 base, with 11 bases between. The CDR3 DNA sequence: TGTGCCAGCAGTCTCGGGCGGGGGAACACTGAAGCTTTCTTT. It codes for CASSLGRGNTEAFF.

The chain combines TRBV7-9 with TRBJ2-3; TRBD1 is a possible D gene (6 bases). Trimming left V 6 bases short and J 3 bases short, with 19 bases between. CDR1 and CDR2 from the germline V gene are SEHNR and FQNEAQ (reference sequence). CDR3 length: 16 residues. The CDR3 is CASRSRTGSYTDTQYF. The CDR3 DNA reads as TGTGCCAGCAGATCCCGTACAGGGAGTTATACAGATACGCAGTATTTT.

The chain has TRBV9 and TRBJ2-7; D may be TRBD2 (7 bases). The length of the CDR3 is 14 residues. Germline CDR1 is SGDLS and CDR2 is YYNGEE. The V gene lost 2 bases and the J gene lost 2 bases, with 11 bases spanning the gap. The CDR3 loop reads CASSVGGQTYEQYF. The CDR3 coding sequence is TGTGCCAGCAGCGTGGGGGGGCAGACCTACGAGCAGTACTTC.

This chain joins TRBV14 and TRBJ2-7; D is undetermined. Germline V CDR1 and CDR2: SGHDN, FVKESK. The V and J ends lost 0 bases and 3 bases respectively, with 3 bases between them. There are 12 residues in the CDR3. The DNA of the CDR3 is TGTGCCAGCAGCCAAGACCACTACGAGCAGTACTTC. This translates into CASSQDHYEQYF.

This chain links TRBV7-9 with TRBJ2-7; 8 bases match TRBD1. The trim removed 5 bases at V and 2 bases at J, leaving 8 bases unmatched. This CDR3 region has 15 residues. Germline V CDR1 and CDR2: SEHNR, FQNEAQ (reference sequence). CDR3 nucleotide sequence: TGTGCCAGCAGCCCCGAGCGGACAGGGCCCTACGAGCAGTACTTC. Residues: CASSPERTGPYEQYF.

This chain uses TRBV9 with TRBJ1-2, with 9 bases fitting TRBD1. From germline, CDR1 is SGDLS and CDR2 YYNGEE. The CDR3 has 16 amino acids. Losses at the gene ends were 3 bases for V and 4 bases for J; bases not matched to a gene: 10. CDR3 bases: TGTGCCAGCAGCGCGGATCCCGGGACAGGGTCCTATGGCTACACCTTC. It specifies CASSADPGTGSYGYTF.

J is TRBJ2-1 and V is TRBV6-5; 12 bases align to TRBD2. Germline-derived CDR1 and CDR2 are MNHEY and SVGAGI. V dropped 2 bases and J dropped 5; count of bases not matched to a gene: 4. CDR3 length equals 16 residues. CDR3: CASSYTTSGGHNEQFF. DNA of the CDR3: TGTGCCAGCAGTTACACGACTAGCGGGGGACACAATGAGCAGTTCTTC.

This clonotype has only a few counts. The chain joins TRBV10-3 to TRBJ2-7; TRBD1 might be the D (5 bases). Germline V gene lookup returns CDR1 ENHRY and CDR2 SYGVKD. CDR3 length: 11 amino acids. V dropped 4 bases and J dropped 5 bases, with 6 bases sitting between them. CDR3 DNA: TGTGCCATCAGTGTAGGGGACGAGCAGTACTTC. Its protein product is CAISVGDEQYF.

The J gene is TRBJ2-7, the V gene TRBV9; no clear D. The V gene's germline CDR1 is SGDLS and CDR2 YYNGEE. Trimming stripped 0 bases from V and 4 bases from J, with 8 bases between. This CDR3 is built from 13 residues. The CDR3 DNA follows: TGTGCCAGCAGCGTAGCATTGGAGTACGAGCAGTACTTC. Translation gives CASSVALEYEQYF.

This chain links TRBV6-1 with TRBJ1-1, with TRBD1 matching over 9 bases. Germline V gives CDR1 MNHNS, CDR2 SASEGT. This CDR3 contains 17 residues. J gave up 2 bases and V 6 bases, and 13 bases lay outside the gene matches. CDR3 DNA sequence: TGTGCCAGCAGAATACCACGGGACAGGGACTTTAACACTGAAGCTTTCTTT. Its protein is CASRIPRDRDFNTEAFF.

This clonotype was counted a single time. The chain combines TRBV14 with TRBJ1-2, with 10 bases fitting TRBD1. Germline trimming cut 0 bases from V and 7 bases from J; bases unmatched to any gene: 2. Germline values: CDR1 SGHDN, CDR2 FVKESK. The CDR3 is 14 residues long. The CDR3 reads CASSQEDRGAGYTF. CDR3 nucleotide sequence: TGTGCCAGCAGCCAAGAGGACAGGGGGGCTGGCTACACCTTC.

This chain connects TRBV4-1 to TRBJ2-6; D is uncertain. The CDR3 has 16 amino acids. V shed 1 base and J shed 0 bases, with 7 bases lying between them. The germline V gene has CDR1 MGHRA and CDR2 YSYEKL. CDR3 nucleotide sequence: TGCGCCAGCAGCCAAGCTATAATCTCTGGGGCCAACGTCCTGACTTTC. It codes for CASSQAIISGANVLTF.

This chain's CDR3 is CASSVGGAKKGEQYF. The DNA for the CDR3 is TGTGCCAGCAGCGTAGGAGGGGCAAAAAAGGGCGAGCAGTACTTC. J is TRBJ2-7 and V is TRBV9; D possibly uses TRBD1 or TRBD2 (5 bases each). V was pared by 0 bases and J by 6 bases, with 16 bases between. The CDR3 consists of 15 residues. CDR1 is SGDLS and CDR2 is YYNGEE in the germline V gene.

The chain uses TRBV4-1 and TRBJ2-5, with 10 bases identical to TRBD2. The CDR3 runs to 16 residues. J gave up 5 bases and V 8 bases, and 14 bases lay outside the gene matches. Germline values: CDR1 MGHRA, CDR2 YSYEKL. CDR3 nucleotides: TGCGCCAGCCGGGCCACTAGCGGGGCCTTCGAGGAGACCCAGTACTTC. Encoded protein: CASRATSGAFEETQYF.

This clonotype has a single count. The chain recombines TRBV7-9 with TRBJ2-4; no firm D call. The CDR3 totals 16 residues. Per germline, CDR1 SEHNR and CDR2 FQNEAQ (reference sequence). V lost 5 bases and J 0 bases, leaving 14 bases between the germline ends. The CDR3 is CASSGRLGLAKNIQYF. In DNA form, the CDR3 reads TGTGCCAGCAGCGGACGTCTCGGCCTAGCCAAAAACATTCAGTACTTC.

The V gene is TRBV7-9, the J gene TRBJ2-1; 7 bases map to TRBD1. Germline-derived CDR1 and CDR2 are SEHNR and FQNEAQ (reference sequence). The V gene end was trimmed by 4 bases and the J gene end by 7 bases; junction bases not matched to a gene: 7. CDR3 size: 14 residues. Here the CDR3 DNA reads TGTGCCAGCAGCTCTCGACAGGGCGGGAATGAGCAGTTCTTC. Translated: CASSSRQGGNEQFF. The full variable domain, its missing parts supplied by reference TRBV7-9 and TRBJ2-1, is DTGVSQNPRHKITKRGQNVTFRCDPISEHNRLYWYRQTLGQGPEFLTYFQNEAQLEKSRLLSDRFSAERPKGSFSTLEIQRTEQGDSAMYLCASSSRQGGNEQFFGPGTRLTVL.

The chain is built from TRBV16 and TRBJ2-4, with D uncertain. V lost 6 bases to trimming and J lost 8 bases, with 14 bases between them. This CDR3 has 13 residues. Looked up from germline, CDR1 is KGHSY and CDR2 is FQNENV. The CDR3 bases are TGTGCCAGCAGAACGGGTCTCCCGGACATTCAGTACTTC. It yields the protein CASRTGLPDIQYF.

The chain links TRBV30 to TRBJ1-2, with 9 bases that match TRBD1. The germline V gene has CDR1 GTSNPN and CDR2 SVGIG (reference sequence). The CDR3 has 12 amino acids. V was clipped by 3 bases and J by 10 bases; unmatched bases: 6. In nucleotides, the CDR3 is TGTGCCTGGAGGGCCGGGACAGGGTTCTACACCTTC. Protein: CAWRAGTGFYTF.

This sequence joins TRBV14 and TRBJ1-1, with D possibly TRBD1 on 5 matching bases. V was clipped by 0 bases and J by 4 bases, with 12 bases between them. Per germline, CDR1 SGHDN and CDR2 FVKESK. CDR3 length: 15 residues. The chain's CDR3 is CASSQDWGMGTEAFF. The CDR3 nucleotides are TGTGCCAGCAGCCAAGATTGGGGGATGGGCACTGAAGCTTTCTTT. The full variable domain, rest sourced from reference TRBV14 and TRBJ1-1, is EAGVTQFPSHSVIEKGQTVTLRCDPISGHDNLYWYRRVMGKEIKFLLHFVKESKQDESGMPNNRFLAERTGGTYSTLKVQPAELEDSGVYFCASSQDWGMGTEAFFGQGTRLTVV.